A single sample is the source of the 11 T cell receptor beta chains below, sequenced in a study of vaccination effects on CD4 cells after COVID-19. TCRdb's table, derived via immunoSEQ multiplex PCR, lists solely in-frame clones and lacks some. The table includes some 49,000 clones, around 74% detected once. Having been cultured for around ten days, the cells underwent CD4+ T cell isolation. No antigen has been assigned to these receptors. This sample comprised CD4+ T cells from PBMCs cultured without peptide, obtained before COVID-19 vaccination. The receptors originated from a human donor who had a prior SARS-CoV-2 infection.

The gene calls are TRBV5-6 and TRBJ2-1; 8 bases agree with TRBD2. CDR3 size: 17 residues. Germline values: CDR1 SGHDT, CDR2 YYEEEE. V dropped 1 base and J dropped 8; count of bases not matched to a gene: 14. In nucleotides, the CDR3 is TGTGCCAGCAGCTTGAAATTCGGTAGCGGGATATTTGATGAGCAGTTCTTC. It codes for CASSLKFGSGIFDEQFF.

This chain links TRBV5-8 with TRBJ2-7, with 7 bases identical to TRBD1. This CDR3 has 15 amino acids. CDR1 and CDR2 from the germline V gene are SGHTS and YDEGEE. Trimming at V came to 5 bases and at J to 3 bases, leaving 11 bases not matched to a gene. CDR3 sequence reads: CASREGTATLYEQYF. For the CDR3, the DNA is TGTGCCAGCAGGGAAGGGACAGCCACACTCTACGAGCAGTACTTC.

CDR3 protein: CASSFVNSPLHF. CDR3 coding DNA: TGTGCCAGCAGCTTCGTTAATTCACCCCTCCACTTT. The chain has TRBV5-5 and TRBJ1-6; D gene unclear. Per the germline V gene, CDR1 is SGHKS and CDR2 is YYEKEE (reference sequence). Trimming shortened V by 2 bases and J by 6 bases, and 3 bases separated the two germline ends. CDR3 length: 12 amino acids.

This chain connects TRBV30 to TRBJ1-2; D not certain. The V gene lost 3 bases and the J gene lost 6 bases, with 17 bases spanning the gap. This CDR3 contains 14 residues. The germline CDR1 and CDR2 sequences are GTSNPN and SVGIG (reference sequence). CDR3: CAWSSQSNIHGYTF. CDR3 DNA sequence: TGTGCCTGGAGCTCGCAATCCAATATCCATGGCTACACCTTC.

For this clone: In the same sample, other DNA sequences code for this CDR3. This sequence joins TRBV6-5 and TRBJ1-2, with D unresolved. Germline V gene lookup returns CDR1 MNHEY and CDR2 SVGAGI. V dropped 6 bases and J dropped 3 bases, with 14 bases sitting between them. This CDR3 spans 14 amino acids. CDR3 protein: CASSPDGAYYGYTF. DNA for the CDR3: TGTGCCAGCAGCCCAGACGGCGCATACTATGGCTACACCTTC.

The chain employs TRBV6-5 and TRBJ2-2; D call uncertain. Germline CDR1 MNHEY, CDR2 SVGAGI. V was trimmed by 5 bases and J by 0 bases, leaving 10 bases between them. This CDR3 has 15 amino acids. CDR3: CASSPMGSNTGELFF. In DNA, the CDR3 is TGTGCCAGCAGTCCTATGGGGTCGAACACCGGGGAGCTGTTTTTT.

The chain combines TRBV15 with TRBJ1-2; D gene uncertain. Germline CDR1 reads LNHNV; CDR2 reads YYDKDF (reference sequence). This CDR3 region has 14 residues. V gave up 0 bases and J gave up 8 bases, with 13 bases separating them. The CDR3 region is CATSRDIWSLGYTF. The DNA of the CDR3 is TGTGCCACCAGCAGAGATATCTGGTCTTTGGGCTACACCTTC.

The CDR3 DNA sequence: TGTGCCAGCAGCTTTGGACAGGGGTTGTCCCTAGGGCTTGAGACCCAGTACTTC. The encoded protein is CASSFGQGLSLGLETQYF. This chain joins TRBV7-9 and TRBJ2-5; 9 bases agree with TRBD1. The CDR3 consists of 18 residues. Looked up from germline, CDR1 is SEHNR and CDR2 is FQNEAQ (reference sequence). The V gene end was trimmed by 3 bases and the J gene end by 5 bases; junction bases not matched to a gene: 16.

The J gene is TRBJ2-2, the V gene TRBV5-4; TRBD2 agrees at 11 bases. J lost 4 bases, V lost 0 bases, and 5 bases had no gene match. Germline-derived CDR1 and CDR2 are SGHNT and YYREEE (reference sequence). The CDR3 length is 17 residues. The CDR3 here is CASSLGVAGGFTGELFF. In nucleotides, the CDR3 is TGTGCCAGCAGCTTGGGAGTAGCGGGAGGGTTCACCGGGGAGCTGTTTTTT.

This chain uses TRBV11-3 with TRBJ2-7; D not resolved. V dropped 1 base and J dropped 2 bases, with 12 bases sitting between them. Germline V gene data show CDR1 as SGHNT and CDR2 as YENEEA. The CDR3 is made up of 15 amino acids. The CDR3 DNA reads TGTGCCAGCAGCTTAGGTGGGCAGAACGCCTACGAGCAGTACTTC. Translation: CASSLGGQNAYEQYF.

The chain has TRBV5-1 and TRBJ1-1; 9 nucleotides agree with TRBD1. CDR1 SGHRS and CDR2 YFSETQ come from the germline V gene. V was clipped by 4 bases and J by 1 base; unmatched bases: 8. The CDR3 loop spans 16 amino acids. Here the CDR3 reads CASSPGTGYENTEAFF. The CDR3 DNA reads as TGCGCCAGCAGCCCTGGGACAGGGTATGAGAACACTGAAGCTTTCTTT.